The T cell receptor (beta chain) under discussion was sequenced for a study of identical twins. Findings and limits, study-wide: Modeled out-of-frame TCR alpha sharing in monozygotic twins fell below observed levels.

TCRdb re-analysed the 5' RACE reads in MiXCR, keeping a single row per CDR3 protein. The sample holds around 280,000 distinct CDR3 sequences; roughly 8.6% are singletons and the top ten take less than 2.5%. Germline V gives CDR1 DFQATT, CDR2 SNEGSKA (reference sequence). The CDR3 has 17 amino acids. J was trimmed by 5 bases and V by 1 base; bases with no gene match: 9. This clonotype was recorded many times. Antigen specificity is unknown. Another study also made use of these data, one on yellow fever vaccine responses in identical twins.

The chain is built from TRBV20-1 and TRBJ2-5, with 14 nucleotides matching TRBD2. Material for sequencing was memory (CD45RO+) T cells sorted from blood. The TCR sequence derives from a woman between 18 and 29 years old in good health. The CDR3 reads CSARASTGTSGSETQYF. CDR3 sequence (DNA): TGCAGTGCTAGAGCCAGCACCGGGACTAGCGGGAGTGAGACCCAGTACTTC.